Presented here are 29 T cell receptor beta chains from one specimen sequenced in a study of blood T cell repertoires in COVID-19. Generated by immunoSEQ multiplex PCR, the TCRdb table keeps only in-frame clones and is missing some. The profile shows around 250,000 clones, 86% of them singletons. Sample: PBMCs or T cells enriched from blood (not recorded which). The receptors were sampled from a woman in her forties or fifties who had recovered from COVID-19.

The chain couples TRBV5-4 to TRBJ2-5; D unresolved. Trimming removed 0 bases from V and 2 bases from J, with 8 bases in between. This CDR3 spans 14 amino acids. The germline V gene encodes CDR1 SGHNT and CDR2 YYREEE (reference sequence). The CDR3 nucleotides are TGTGCCAGCAGCTTGGATCTAGAACAAGAGACCCAGTACTTC. As protein: CASSLDLEQETQYF.

J is TRBJ1-5 and V is TRBV7-2; possibly TRBD1 for D (6 bases). This CDR3 has 15 residues. The germline gives CDR1 SGHTA, CDR2 FQGNSA. Trimming took off 1 base at V and 5 bases at J, with 12 bases between the two ends. CDR3 loop: CASSLGDRNYQPQHF. Here the CDR3 DNA reads TGTGCCAGCAGCTTAGGTGACAGGAACTATCAGCCCCAGCATTTT. Filled out from reference TRBV7-2 and TRBJ1-5, the complete variable domain reads GAGVSQSPSNKVTEKGKDVELRCDPISGHTALYWYRQSLGQGLEFLIYFQGNSAPDKSGLPSDRFSAERTGGSVSTLTIQRTQQEDSAVYLCASSLGDRNYQPQHFGDGTRLSIL.

The chain couples TRBV5-1 to TRBJ1-1; D may be TRBD1 (5 bases). Per the germline V gene, CDR1 is SGHRS and CDR2 is YFSETQ. The V gene lost 4 bases and the J gene lost 4 bases, with 11 bases spanning the gap. The CDR3 totals 13 residues. The CDR3 bases are TGCGCCAGCAGCCCGGGGGGGTCCACTGAAGCTTTCTTT. Its translation is CASSPGGSTEAFF.

The J gene is TRBJ2-2, the V gene TRBV28; 9 bases fit TRBD2. The CDR3 has 16 amino acids. Looked up from germline, CDR1 is MDHEN and CDR2 is SYDVKM. With 7 bases clipped from V and 2 bases from J, the junction kept 8 bases outside the gene matches. Here the CDR3 reads CASTAWLAGNTGELFF. The CDR3 DNA sequence: TGTGCCAGCACTGCGTGGCTAGCGGGAAACACCGGGGAGCTGTTTTTT.

This clone was seen a few times. The chain uses TRBV3-1 (or the pseudogene TRBV3-2) and TRBJ1-1; a possible D gene is TRBD1 (6 bases). V lost 2 bases and J 0 bases, leaving 7 bases between the germline ends. There are 14 residues in the CDR3. Germline V gene data show CDR1 as LGHDT and CDR2 as YNNKEL (reference sequence). The CDR3 sequence: CASSQRTVNTEAFF. CDR3 nucleotide sequence: TGTGCCAGCAGCCAAAGGACAGTGAACACTGAAGCTTTCTTT.

This chain links TRBV18 with TRBJ1-3; maybe TRBD1 (6 bases). Trimming took 1 base from V and 0 from J, leaving 19 bases between them. The CDR3 contains 19 residues. CDR1 KGHSH and CDR2 LQKENI come from the germline V gene. Here the CDR3 reads CASSPHWGLGQSSGNTIYF. The CDR3 DNA sequence: TGTGCCAGCTCACCACATTGGGGGCTCGGCCAGAGCTCTGGAAACACCATATATTTT.

The chain links TRBV5-5 to TRBJ2-3; possible D gene TRBD2, 6 bases. The CDR3 extends over 13 amino acids. Between the trimmed V and J ends, which lost 2 bases and 4 bases, there was a span of 8 bases. CDR1 SGHKS and CDR2 YYEKEE come from the germline V gene (reference sequence). The CDR3 reads CASSLTGADTQYF. The DNA for the CDR3 is TGTGCCAGCAGCTTAACGGGGGCAGATACGCAGTATTTT.

V gene TRBV7-3 combines with J gene TRBJ2-2; 10 nucleotides line up with TRBD2. V lost 3 bases and J lost 1; bases outside the gene matches: 2. The CDR3 has 16 amino acids. Germline V gives CDR1 SGHTA, CDR2 FQGTGA. The CDR3 nucleotides read TGTGCCAGCAGCTTGACTAGCGGGTTGAACACCGGGGAGCTGTTTTTT. This translates into CASSLTSGLNTGELFF.

The chain employs TRBV5-8 and TRBJ1-5, with D possibly TRBD1 on 6 matching bases. Trimming removed 1 base from V and 6 bases from J, with 14 bases in between. The V gene's germline CDR1 is SGHTS and CDR2 YDEGEE. CDR3 length equals 15 residues. Here the CDR3 reads CASSLSGHPTQPQHF. The CDR3 DNA is TGTGCCAGCAGCTTGTCGGGACACCCGACTCAGCCCCAGCATTTT.

The V gene is TRBV3-1 (or the pseudogene TRBV3-2), the J gene TRBJ2-2, with TRBD1 matching over 9 bases. Losses at the gene ends were 3 bases for V and 0 bases for J; bases not matched to a gene: 5. Germline values: CDR1 LGHDT, CDR2 YNNKEL (reference sequence). This CDR3 is 17 amino acids long. The DNA for the CDR3 is TGTGCCAGCAGCCAGGGCGGGACAGGGTCGAACACCGGGGAGCTGTTTTTT. It is translated as CASSQGGTGSNTGELFF.

V and J are TRBV30 and TRBJ1-5; possible D gene TRBD1, 5 bases. CDR3 length equals 16 residues. V was trimmed by 0 bases and J by 6 bases, leaving 18 bases between them. Germline CDR1 GTSNPN, CDR2 SVGIG (reference sequence). This CDR3 reads CAWSVWVRDFGQPQHF. Written as DNA, the CDR3 is TGTGCCTGGAGTGTTTGGGTCAGGGACTTCGGTCAGCCCCAGCATTTT.

This chain joins TRBV6-6 and TRBJ2-5; TRBD1 matches 9 bases. CDR1 and CDR2 from the germline V gene are MNHNY and SVGAGI (reference sequence). This CDR3 is built from 14 residues. Trimming at V came to 6 bases and at J to 3 bases, leaving 5 bases not matched to a gene. CDR3 region: CASRQGATKETQYF. Written as DNA, the CDR3 is TGTGCCAGCAGACAGGGGGCGACTAAAGAGACCCAGTACTTC.

This chain links TRBV6-2 or TRBV6-3 with TRBJ1-2; D is ambiguous. V was cut by 5 bases and J by 2 bases, with 3 bases left in between. The CDR3 spans 11 residues. The germline V gene encodes CDR1 MNHEY and CDR2 SVGEGT. The CDR3 DNA is TGTGCCAGCAGTCAAAACTATGGCTACACCTTC. Translation: CASSQNYGYTF.

CDR3 protein: CASTSHRAGREGTGELFF. The CDR3 DNA reads as TGTGCCAGTACCAGCCACAGGGCCGGGCGCGAGGGCACCGGGGAGCTGTTTTTT. The V and J genes are TRBV19 and TRBJ2-2, with a tentative D call TRBD1 (6 bases). The CDR3 consists of 18 residues. The germline V and J ends were trimmed by 7 bases and 4 bases, with 25 bases remaining between them. CDR1 LNHDA and CDR2 SQIVND come from the germline V gene (reference sequence).

The chain joins TRBV29-1 to TRBJ2-1; D gene unclear. V was cut by 4 bases and J by 4 bases, with 5 bases left in between. CDR1 SQVTM and CDR2 ANQGSEA come from the germline V gene. CDR3 length: 11 residues. DNA of the CDR3: TGCAGCGTTGCTTCTTACAATGAGCAGTTCTTC. Its protein is CSVASYNEQFF.

This clone was picked up a small number of times. This rearrangement joins TRBV5-5 to TRBJ2-5; D uncertain. Germline CDR1 SGHKS, CDR2 YYEKEE (reference sequence). Trimming stripped 0 bases from V and 1 base from J, with 7 bases between. This CDR3 has 14 amino acids. The DNA for the CDR3 is TGTGCCAGCAGCTTGGCACAATCCCAAGAGACCCAGTACTTC. Translated, it gives CASSLAQSQETQYF.

This sequence joins TRBV7-2 and TRBJ1-1, with a weak D call TRBD1 (5 bases). There are 15 residues in the CDR3. Germline CDR1 SGHTA, CDR2 FQGNSA. Trimming removed 4 bases at V and 4 bases at J, with 16 bases between. CDR3 loop: CASSSLPGDLTEAFF. DNA for the CDR3: TGTGCCAGCAGCTCTCTCCCGGGGGACCTCACTGAAGCTTTCTTT. Drawing the rest from reference TRBV7-2 and TRBJ1-1, the complete variable domain is GAGVSQSPSNKVTEKGKDVELRCDPISGHTALYWYRQSLGQGLEFLIYFQGNSAPDKSGLPSDRFSAERTGGSVSTLTIQRTQQEDSAVYLCASSSLPGDLTEAFFGQGTRLTVV.

The chain joins TRBV4-1 to TRBJ2-5; 8 bases map to TRBD1. Unmatched junction bases numbered 7, after V lost 6 bases and J lost 1 base. Germline values: CDR1 MGHRA, CDR2 YSYEKL. CDR3 length equals 15 residues. This CDR3 is CASSRGQAIQETQYF. The DNA of the CDR3 is TGCGCCAGCAGTAGGGGACAGGCCATCCAAGAGACCCAGTACTTC.

This clone was seen once. The chain is built from TRBV27 and TRBJ2-5; no definite D call. The ends were cut back, 3 bases at V and 4 bases at J, with 12 bases in the middle. Germline V gene sequence: CDR1 MNHEY, CDR2 SMNVEV (reference sequence). The CDR3 contains 14 residues. CDR3 coding DNA: TGTGCCAGCAGTTTTCGGTCCTCCCTAGAGACCCAGTACTTC. Its translation is CASSFRSSLETQYF.

This clone was found a few times. V and J are TRBV27 and TRBJ2-4; TRBD1 matches at 9 bases. The CDR3 spans 15 residues. The germline gives CDR1 MNHEY, CDR2 SMNVEV (reference sequence). V gave up 4 bases and J gave up 7 bases; unmatched junction bases: 8. The DNA for the CDR3 is TGTGCCAGCAGTTCCAGGACAGGGGCCGGTAACATTCAGTACTTC. Protein sequence: CASSSRTGAGNIQYF.

The genes are TRBV6-5 and TRBJ1-6; D is undetermined. The CDR3 extends over 16 amino acids. CDR1 is MNHEY and CDR2 is SVGAGI in the germline V gene. V lost 2 bases, J lost 10 bases, and 18 bases lay in between. CDR3 sequence (DNA): TGTGCCAGCAGTTACATAGCCGGCCGGGGAGGATCACCCCTCCACTTT. It is translated as CASSYIAGRGGSPLHF.

V is TRBV12-3 or TRBV12-4 and J is TRBJ1-2; D gene uncertain. Trimming took off 5 bases at V and 5 bases at J, with 6 bases between the two ends. This CDR3 is 11 amino acids long. This chain's CDR3 is CASSLSYGYTF. The CDR3 DNA reads as TGTGCCAGCAGTCTGTCGTATGGCTACACCTTC.

This chain links TRBV30 with TRBJ1-6; 8 nucleotides agree with TRBD1. V trimming: 4 bases; J trimming: 9 bases; junction bases outside the gene matches: 8. There are 14 residues in the CDR3. Per germline, CDR1 GTSNPN and CDR2 SVGIG (reference sequence). The chain's CDR3 is CAWTGTGARSPLHF. The CDR3 DNA reads as TGTGCCTGGACTGGGACAGGAGCCCGTTCACCCCTCCACTTT.

This clone was seen a handful of times. This sequence joins TRBV7-6 and TRBJ2-2; 9 bases line up with TRBD1. Losses at the gene ends were 5 bases for V and 5 bases for J; bases not matched to a gene: 3. The germline V gene has CDR1 SGHVS and CDR2 FNYEAQ. There are 14 residues in the CDR3. This chain's CDR3 is CASSRDRETGELFF. The CDR3 nucleotides are TGTGCCAGCAGCCGGGACAGGGAAACCGGGGAGCTGTTTTTT.

J is TRBJ1-3 and V is TRBV12-3 or TRBV12-4, with TRBD1 identical over 7 bases. The CDR3 runs to 12 residues. The V and J ends lost 8 bases and 2 bases, in that order; junction bases with no gene match: 0. CDR3 amino acids: CASDRAGNTIYF. The CDR3 DNA reads as TGTGCCAGCGACAGGGCTGGAAACACCATATATTTT.

This clone has just one count. The rearrangement links TRBV5-1 to TRBJ1-2; unclear D gene. Germline V lookup: CDR1 SGHRS, CDR2 YFSETQ. V was cut by 0 bases and J by 3 bases, with 6 bases left in between. This CDR3 has 13 residues. CDR3 nucleotides: TGCGCCAGCAGCTTGGGGCGGGACTATGGCTACACCTTC. It is translated as CASSLGRDYGYTF.

This chain uses TRBV6-5 with TRBJ2-5; D perhaps matches TRBD1 (5 bases). The length of the CDR3 is 14 residues. Trimming shortened V by 6 bases and J by 1 base, and 12 bases separated the two germline ends. Per germline, CDR1 MNHEY and CDR2 SVGAGI. The chain's CDR3 is CASRQTEFQETQYF. For the CDR3, the DNA is TGTGCCAGCAGACAGACAGAATTCCAAGAGACCCAGTACTTC.

The V and J genes are TRBV27 and TRBJ2-7; 7 bases line up with TRBD1. Germline V gene data show CDR1 as MNHEY and CDR2 as SMNVEV (reference sequence). The CDR3 has 14 amino acids. The V gene end was trimmed by 3 bases and the J gene end by 6 bases; junction bases not matched to a gene: 8. The CDR3 nucleotides read TGTGCCAGCAGTTTGACAGGGAGCACTTTCGAGCAGTACTTC. Translated, it gives CASSLTGSTFEQYF.

The genes are TRBV12-3 or TRBV12-4 and TRBJ1-5; 8 bases agree with TRBD1. V gave up 4 bases and J gave up 4 bases; unmatched junction bases: 0. The CDR3 is 13 residues long. As DNA, the CDR3 is TGTGCCAGCAGTTGGACAGGGAATCAGCCCCAGCATTTT. Amino acid sequence: CASSWTGNQPQHF.